A single sample is the source of the 9 T cell receptor beta chains below, sequenced in a study of blood T cell repertoires in COVID-19. Repertoires were generated with immunoSEQ multiplex PCR, while TCRdb's copy carries only in-frame clones and drops some. There are about 320,000 clones in the sample; roughly 90% occur only once, and 2% to 3% lies in the top ten. Source material: PBMCs or T cells enriched from blood (not recorded which). These TCRs come from a man aged 60 to 75 who had recovered from COVID-19.

The chain employs TRBV11-3 and TRBJ2-4; 11 positions match TRBD2. The germline V gene encodes CDR1 SGHNT and CDR2 YENEEA. This CDR3 contains 17 residues. With 5 bases clipped from V and 1 base from J, the junction kept 7 bases outside the gene matches. The CDR3 nucleotides are TGTGCCAGCAGCCCGACACTAGCGGGAGCGGCCAAAAACATTCAGTACTTC. It yields the protein CASSPTLAGAAKNIQYF.

The rearrangement uses TRBV5-4 and TRBJ2-7; possible D gene TRBD1, 6 bases. The germline V gene encodes CDR1 SGHNT and CDR2 YYREEE (reference sequence). Deletions cut 3 bases from V and 3 bases from J, with 16 bases between. This CDR3 is built from 15 residues. The CDR3 nucleotides read TGTGCCAGCAGCTCAGACAGGTCCACCGTCTACGAGCAGTACTTC. As protein: CASSSDRSTVYEQYF.

J is TRBJ2-7 and V is TRBV5-1; 13 bases align to TRBD2. The CDR3 runs to 16 residues. Trimming at V came to 0 bases and at J to 1 base, leaving 1 base not matched to a gene. Germline V CDR1 and CDR2: SGHRS, YFSETQ. The CDR3 DNA is TGCGCCAGCAGCTTGGCGGGACTAGCGGGGTCCTACGAGCAGTACTTC. Its protein is CASSLAGLAGSYEQYF.

This chain uses TRBV11-3 with TRBJ1-5; 8 bases agree with TRBD1. This CDR3 has 18 residues. J gave up 6 bases and V 0 bases, and 13 bases lay outside the gene matches. CDR1 SGHNT and CDR2 YENEEA come from the germline V gene. The CDR3 nucleotides read TGTGCCAGCAGCTTAGAAGGCTCGATCAGGGGGCGCGGTCAGCCCCAGCATTTT. It is translated as CASSLEGSIRGRGQPQHF.

This clone was found a few times. This chain uses TRBV3-1 (or the pseudogene TRBV3-2) with TRBJ2-7; D might be TRBD1 (6 bases). V was pared by 4 bases and J by 7 bases, with 17 bases between. In germline, CDR1 is LGHDT, CDR2 YNNKEL (reference sequence). CDR3 length equals 14 residues. The chain's CDR3 is CASSRTAGALEQYF. The CDR3 bases are TGTGCCAGCAGCCGGACGGCAGGGGCCCTTGAGCAGTACTTC.

CDR3 DNA sequence: TGTGCCAGCAGCTTAGTAGGGTCGTCGGCTAGCGGCTACGAGCAGTACTTC. The encoded protein is CASSLVGSSASGYEQYF. The chain recombines TRBV11-3 with TRBJ2-7; 7 bases match TRBD2. Germline-derived CDR1 and CDR2 are SGHNT and YENEEA. The CDR3 loop spans 17 amino acids. After removal of 1 base from V and 3 bases from J, the junction contained 12 bases not matched to a gene.

This chain joins TRBV4-1 and TRBJ2-2, with TRBD2 matching 13 bases. CDR1 and CDR2 from the germline V gene are MGHRA and YSYEKL. This CDR3 has 18 amino acids. The V gene end was trimmed by 4 bases and the J gene end by 4 bases; junction bases not matched to a gene: 9. The CDR3 DNA reads as TGCGCCAGCAGCCTAGGACTAGCGGGAGTAAGGGCCACCGGGGAGCTGTTTTTT. It specifies CASSLGLAGVRATGELFF.

The chain uses TRBV18 and TRBJ2-7; 8 bases line up with TRBD1. The CDR3 extends over 13 amino acids. V shed 2 bases and J 6 bases; nucleotides not matched to a gene: 3. From germline, CDR1 is KGHSH and CDR2 LQKENI. DNA for the CDR3: TGTGCCAGCTCACCAGGGACAGGCGCCGAGCAGTACTTC. Translating it yields CASSPGTGAEQYF.

The chain employs TRBV19 and TRBJ1-1, with 7 bases identical to TRBD1. Per the germline V gene, CDR1 is LNHDA and CDR2 is SQIVND (reference sequence). V was clipped by 9 bases and J by 5 bases; unmatched bases: 18. The CDR3 covers 16 residues. The CDR3 DNA sequence: TGTGCCAGCCGGCTTGATCGACAGGGAATTAGGACTGAAGCTTTCTTT. Protein: CASRLDRQGIRTEAFF.